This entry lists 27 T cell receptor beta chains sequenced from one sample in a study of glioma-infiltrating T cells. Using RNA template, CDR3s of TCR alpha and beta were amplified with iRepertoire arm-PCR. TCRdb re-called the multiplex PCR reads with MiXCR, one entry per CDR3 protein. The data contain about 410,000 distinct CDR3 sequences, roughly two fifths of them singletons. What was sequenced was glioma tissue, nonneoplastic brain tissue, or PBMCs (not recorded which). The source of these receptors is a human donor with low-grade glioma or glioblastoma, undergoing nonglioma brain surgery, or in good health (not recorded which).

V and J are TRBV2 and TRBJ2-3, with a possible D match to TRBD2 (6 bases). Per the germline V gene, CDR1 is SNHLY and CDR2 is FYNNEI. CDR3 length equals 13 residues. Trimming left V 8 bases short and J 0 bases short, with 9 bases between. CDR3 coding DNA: TGTGCCAGCGCGGGGATTAGCACAGATACGCAGTATTTT. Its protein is CASAGISTDTQYF. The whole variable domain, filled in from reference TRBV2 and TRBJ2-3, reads EPEVTQTPSHQVTQMGQEVILRCVPISNHLYFYWYRQILGQKVEFLVSFYNNEISEKSEIFDDQFSVERPDGSNFTLKIRSTKLEDSAMYFCASAGISTDTQYFGPGTRLTVL.

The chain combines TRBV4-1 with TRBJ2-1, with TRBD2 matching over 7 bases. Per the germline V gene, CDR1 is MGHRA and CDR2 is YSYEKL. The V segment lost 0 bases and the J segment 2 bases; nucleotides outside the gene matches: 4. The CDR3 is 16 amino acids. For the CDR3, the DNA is TGCGCCAGCAGCCAAGATCCGGGAGGCGCCTACAATGAGCAGTTCTTC. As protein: CASSQDPGGAYNEQFF.

The CDR3 reads CASSPPGLAYSTDTQYF. The CDR3 region has the DNA TGTGCCAGCTCACCTCCGGGACTCGCCTATAGCACAGATACGCAGTATTTT. V gene TRBV18 combines with J gene TRBJ2-3, with D possibly TRBD2 on 6 matching bases. CDR1 is KGHSH and CDR2 is LQKENI in the germline V gene. The CDR3 has 17 amino acids. Deletions cut 3 bases from V and 0 bases from J, with 16 bases between.

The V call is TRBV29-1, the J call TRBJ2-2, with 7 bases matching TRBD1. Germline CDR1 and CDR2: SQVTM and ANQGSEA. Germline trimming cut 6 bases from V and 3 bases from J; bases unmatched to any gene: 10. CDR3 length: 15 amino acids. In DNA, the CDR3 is TGCAGCGTAAAAACAGGGACAGAAGACACCGGGGAGCTGTTTTTT. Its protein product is CSVKTGTEDTGELFF.

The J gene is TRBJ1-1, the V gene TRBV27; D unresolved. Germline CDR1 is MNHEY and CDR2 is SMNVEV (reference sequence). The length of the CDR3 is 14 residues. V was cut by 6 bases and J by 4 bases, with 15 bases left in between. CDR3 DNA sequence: TGTGCCAGCAGAACCCTATACGGATTCACTGAAGCTTTCTTT. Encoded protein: CASRTLYGFTEAFF.

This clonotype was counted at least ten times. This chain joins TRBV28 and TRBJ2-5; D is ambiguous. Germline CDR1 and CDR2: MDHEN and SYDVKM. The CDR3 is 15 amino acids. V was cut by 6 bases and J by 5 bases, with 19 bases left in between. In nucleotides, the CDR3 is TGTGCCAGCAGCATTCCGGGTCTACTCCAGGAGACCCAGTACTTC. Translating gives CASSIPGLLQETQYF. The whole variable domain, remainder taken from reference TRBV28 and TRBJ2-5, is DVKVTQSSRYLVKRTGEKVFLECVQDMDHENMFWYRQDPGLGLRLIYFSYDVKMKEKGDIPEGYSVSREKKERFSLILESASTNQTSMYLCASSIPGLLQETQYFGPGTRLLVL.

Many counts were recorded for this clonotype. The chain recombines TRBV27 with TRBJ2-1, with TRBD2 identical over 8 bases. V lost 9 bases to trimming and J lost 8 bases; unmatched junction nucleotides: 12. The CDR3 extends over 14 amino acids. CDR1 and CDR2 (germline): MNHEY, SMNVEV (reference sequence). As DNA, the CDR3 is TGTGCCAGTCCCCCGGGACTAGTGGGAGATGAGCAGTTCTTC. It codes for CASPPGLVGDEQFF.

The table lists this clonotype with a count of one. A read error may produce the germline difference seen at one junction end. The CDR3: CAISEHQGTGGGYTF. The CDR3 coding sequence is TGTGCCATCAGTGAACACCAAGGGACAGGGGGAGGCTACACCTTC. The chain recombines TRBV6-2 or TRBV6-3 with TRBJ1-2, with TRBD1 matching 11 bases. This CDR3 spans 15 amino acids. Germline assignment: CDR1 MNHEY and CDR2 SVGEGT.

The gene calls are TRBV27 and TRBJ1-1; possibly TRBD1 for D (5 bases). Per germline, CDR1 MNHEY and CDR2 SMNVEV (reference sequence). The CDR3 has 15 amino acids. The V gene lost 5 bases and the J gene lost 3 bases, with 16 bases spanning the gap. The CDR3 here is CASSLWGGLDTEAFF. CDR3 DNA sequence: TGTGCCAGCAGTCTATGGGGGGGACTGGACACTGAAGCTTTCTTT.

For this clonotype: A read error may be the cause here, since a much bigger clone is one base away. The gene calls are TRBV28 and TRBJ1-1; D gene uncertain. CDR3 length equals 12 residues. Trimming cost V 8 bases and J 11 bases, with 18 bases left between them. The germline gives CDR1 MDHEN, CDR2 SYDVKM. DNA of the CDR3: TGTGCCAGCGTCATCCCTCCGGGTCGTGCTTTCTTT. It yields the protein CASVIPPGRAFF.

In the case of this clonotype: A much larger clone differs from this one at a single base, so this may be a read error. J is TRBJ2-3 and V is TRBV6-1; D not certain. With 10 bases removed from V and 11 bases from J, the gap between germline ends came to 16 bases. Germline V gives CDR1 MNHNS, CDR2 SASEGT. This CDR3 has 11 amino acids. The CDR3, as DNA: TGTGCCACCAGCCACGGGTCTCTGCAGTATTTT. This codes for CATSHGSLQYF.

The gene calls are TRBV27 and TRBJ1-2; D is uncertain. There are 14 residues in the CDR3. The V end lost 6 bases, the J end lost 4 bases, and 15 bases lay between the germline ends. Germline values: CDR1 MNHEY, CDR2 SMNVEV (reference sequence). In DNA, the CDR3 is TGTGCCAGCAGGGCGACGGAGGGCGGCTATGGCTACACCTTC. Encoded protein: CASRATEGGYGYTF.

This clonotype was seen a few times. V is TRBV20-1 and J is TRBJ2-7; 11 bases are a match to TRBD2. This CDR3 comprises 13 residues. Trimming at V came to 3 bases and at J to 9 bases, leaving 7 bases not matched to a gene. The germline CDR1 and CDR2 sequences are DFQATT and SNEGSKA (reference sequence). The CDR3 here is CSARELAGVRQYF. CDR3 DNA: TGCAGTGCTAGGGAACTAGCGGGAGTCAGGCAGTACTTC.

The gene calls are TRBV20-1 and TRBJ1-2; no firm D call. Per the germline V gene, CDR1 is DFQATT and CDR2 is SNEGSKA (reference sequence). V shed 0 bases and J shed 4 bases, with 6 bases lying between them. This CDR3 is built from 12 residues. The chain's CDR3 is CSAREATYGYTF. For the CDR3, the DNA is TGCAGTGCTAGAGAGGCCACCTATGGCTACACCTTC.

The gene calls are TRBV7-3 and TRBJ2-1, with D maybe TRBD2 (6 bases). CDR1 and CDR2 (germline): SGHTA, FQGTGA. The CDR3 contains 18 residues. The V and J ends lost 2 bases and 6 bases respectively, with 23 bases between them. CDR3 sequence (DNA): TGTGCCAGCAGCTTAGAATGGTCCGGAGGGACCCCCCGCAATGAGCAGTTCTTC. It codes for CASSLEWSGGTPRNEQFF. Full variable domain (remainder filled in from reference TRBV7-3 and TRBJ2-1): GAGVSQTPSNKVTEKGKYVELRCDPISGHTALYWYRQSLGQGPEFLIYFQGTGAADDSGLPNDRFFAVRPEGSVSTLKIQRTERGDSAVYLCASSLEWSGGTPRNEQFFGPGTRLTVL.

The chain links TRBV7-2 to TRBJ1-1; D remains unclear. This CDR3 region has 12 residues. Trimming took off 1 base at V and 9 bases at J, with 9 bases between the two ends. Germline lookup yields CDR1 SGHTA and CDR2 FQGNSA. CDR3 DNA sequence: TGTGCCAGCAGCTTAGACAGTGAAAAAGCTTTCTTT. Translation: CASSLDSEKAFF.

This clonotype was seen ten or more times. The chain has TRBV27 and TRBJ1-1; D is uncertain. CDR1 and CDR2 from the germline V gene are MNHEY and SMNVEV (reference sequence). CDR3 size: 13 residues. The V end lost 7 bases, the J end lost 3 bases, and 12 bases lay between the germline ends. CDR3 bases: TGTGCCAGCACTCGCGCACGCTACACTGAAGCTTTCTTT. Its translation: CASTRARYTEAFF.

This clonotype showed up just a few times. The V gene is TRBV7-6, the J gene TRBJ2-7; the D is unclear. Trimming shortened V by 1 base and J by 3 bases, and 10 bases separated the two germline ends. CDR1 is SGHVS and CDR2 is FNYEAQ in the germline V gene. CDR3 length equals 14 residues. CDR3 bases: TGTGCCAGCAGCTTAGATTTCTCCCACTACGAGCAGTACTTC. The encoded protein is CASSLDFSHYEQYF. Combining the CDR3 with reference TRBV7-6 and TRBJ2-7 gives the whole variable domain GAGVSQSPRYKVTKRGQDVALRCDPISGHVSLYWYRQALGQGPEFLTYFNYEAQQDKSGLPNDRFSAERPEGSISTLTIQRTEQRDSAMYRCASSLDFSHYEQYFGPGTRLTVT.

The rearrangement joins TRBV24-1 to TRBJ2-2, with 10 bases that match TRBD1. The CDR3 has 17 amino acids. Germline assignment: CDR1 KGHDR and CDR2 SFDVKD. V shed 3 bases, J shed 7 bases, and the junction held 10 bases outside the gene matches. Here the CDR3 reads CATSDLPGQGSHGELFF. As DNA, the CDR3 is TGTGCCACCAGTGATCTCCCGGGACAGGGGAGTCACGGGGAGCTGTTTTTT.

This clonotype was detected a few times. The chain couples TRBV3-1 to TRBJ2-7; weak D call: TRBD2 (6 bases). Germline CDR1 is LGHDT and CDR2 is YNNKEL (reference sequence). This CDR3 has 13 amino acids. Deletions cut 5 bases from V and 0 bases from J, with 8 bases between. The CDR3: CASSAGNSYEQYF. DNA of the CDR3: TGTGCCAGCAGCGCGGGGAACTCCTACGAGCAGTACTTC.

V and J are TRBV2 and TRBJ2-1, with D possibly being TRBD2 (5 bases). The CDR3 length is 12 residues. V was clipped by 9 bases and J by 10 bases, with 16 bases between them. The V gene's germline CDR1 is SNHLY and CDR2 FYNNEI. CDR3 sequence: CASHGLSWEQFF. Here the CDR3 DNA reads TGTGCCAGTCACGGACTGTCTTGGGAGCAGTTCTTC.

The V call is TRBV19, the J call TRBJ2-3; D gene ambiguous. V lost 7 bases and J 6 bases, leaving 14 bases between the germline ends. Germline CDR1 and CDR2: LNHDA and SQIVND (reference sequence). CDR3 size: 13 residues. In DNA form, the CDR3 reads TGTGCCAGTAAACATCGAGGTTCCGATACGCAGTATTTT. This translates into CASKHRGSDTQYF.

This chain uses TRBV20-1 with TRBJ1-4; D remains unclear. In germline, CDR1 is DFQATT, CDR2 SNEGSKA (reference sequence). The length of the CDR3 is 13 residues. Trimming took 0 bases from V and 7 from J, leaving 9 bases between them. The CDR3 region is CSARESAGEKLFF. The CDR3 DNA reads TGCAGTGCTAGAGAAAGTGCGGGTGAAAAACTGTTTTTT.

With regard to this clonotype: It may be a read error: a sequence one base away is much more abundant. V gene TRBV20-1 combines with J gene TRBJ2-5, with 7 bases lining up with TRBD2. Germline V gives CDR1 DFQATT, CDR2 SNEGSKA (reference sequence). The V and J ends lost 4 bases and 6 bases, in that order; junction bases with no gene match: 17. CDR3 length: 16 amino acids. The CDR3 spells CSANPYPGSGGQTQYF. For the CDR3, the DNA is TGCAGTGCTAACCCTTATCCGGGATCGGGAGGACAGACCCAGTACTTC.

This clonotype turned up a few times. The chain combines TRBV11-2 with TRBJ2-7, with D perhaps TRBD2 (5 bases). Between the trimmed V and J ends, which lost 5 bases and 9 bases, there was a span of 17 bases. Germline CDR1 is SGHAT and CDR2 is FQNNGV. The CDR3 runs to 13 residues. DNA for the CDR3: TGTGCCAGCAGCCCGCGGACGGACTCGCCGCAGTACTTC. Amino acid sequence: CASSPRTDSPQYF.

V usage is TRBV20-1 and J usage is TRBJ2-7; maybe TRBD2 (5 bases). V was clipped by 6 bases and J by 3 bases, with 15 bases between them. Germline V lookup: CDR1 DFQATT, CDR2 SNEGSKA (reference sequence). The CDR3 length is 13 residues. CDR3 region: CSAPGLVHYEQYF. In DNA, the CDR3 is TGCAGTGCCCCCGGACTGGTGCACTACGAGCAGTACTTC.

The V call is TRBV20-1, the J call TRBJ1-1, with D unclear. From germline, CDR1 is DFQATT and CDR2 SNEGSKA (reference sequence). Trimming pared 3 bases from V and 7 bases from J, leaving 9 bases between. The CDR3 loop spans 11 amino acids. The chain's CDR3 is CSASDYIEAFF. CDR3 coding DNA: TGCAGTGCTAGTGACTACATTGAAGCTTTCTTT.